This is a list of T cell receptor beta chains from one sample in a study of blood T cell repertoires in COVID-19. Method: immunoSEQ multiplex PCR; TCRdb's copy keeps in-frame clones and lacks some. The repertoire holds approximately 140,000 clones, around 87% seen once, with over 4% in the top ten. Sequenced: PBMCs or T cells enriched from blood (not recorded which). The receptors come from a woman between 40 and 50 years old who had been exposed to COVID-19. Both conserved end residues are trimmed from each CDR3.

v_call cdr3_aa
TRBV10-3 AISETGWAF
TRBV6-5 ASRLGGDEQF
TRBV29-1 SVTGTGPEKLF
TRBV19 ASVQGTNEKLF
TRBV6-5 ASSLYGTGAYEQY
TRBV11-2 ASSRLADYNEQF
TRBV5-1 ASRDGTSGGYT
TRBV27 ASSSKGTLAPNTGELF
TRBV11-2 ASSLGAGGGTEAF
TRBV7-9 ASSLSGEETQY
TRBV5-1 ASSLTGNSNQPQH
TRBV29-1 SVNQGSVSGYT
TRBV6-5 ASSSLAYEQY
TRBV6-2/TRBV6-3 ASSYTPRSNYGYT
TRBV5-1 ASSLELLDTGELF
TRBV7-9 ASSREGMNTEAF
TRBV4-2 ASSQDGGGSTDTQY
TRBV19 ASSNMGQLSYEQY
TRBV9 ASSRDGSTDTQY
TRBV5-1 ASSLRNGEEETQY
TRBV21-1 ASHSMGELKTWDEQF
TRBV19 ASSRDRGGQFENTEAF
TRBV11-2 ASSKAPSGAYEQY
TRBV4-2 ASSRGGSSYEQY
TRBV5-1 ASSLQGKDTGELF
TRBV7-2 ASSLSPGQRLSREAF
TRBV14 ASSQMGRQGLETQY
TRBV9 ASSVGGVGTDTQY
TRBV21-1 ASSKEVRESYEQY
TRBV11-3 ASSFTQGTEAF
TRBV5-1 ASSFGLASNEQF
TRBV12-3/TRBV12-4 ASSPQGYEAF
TRBV2 ASSEASSFRFTYGYT
TRBV10-3 AISESKGYEEKLF
TRBV28 ATRGAGGRLEQY
TRBV9 ASSAPNNYGYT
TRBV5-1 ASSLGTGVRTEAF
TRBV7-9 ASSAFQGTDTQY
TRBV5-4 ARLAGENEQF
TRBV18 ASSRGPYNSPLH
TRBV11-2 ASSFGAMNTEAF